This T cell receptor (beta chain) was obtained from a study of T-cell reconstitution after alpha-beta-depleted transplantation in children. This clonotype has only a few counts. Researchers prepared the TCRbeta library using unique molecular identifiers, the study reports. From the PCR reads, TCRdb called clonotypes with MiXCR, one entry per CDR3 protein. The repertoire consists of some 290,000 distinct CDR3 sequences, with 9.9% occurring once and the leading ten covering around 9.1%. Looked up from germline, CDR1 is SGHVS and CDR2 is FNYEAQ. This CDR3 is built from 16 residues. V was pared by 1 base and J by 5 bases, with 5 bases of the junction left unmatched.

The chain links TRBV7-6 to TRBJ2-5; 12 bases are shared with TRBD2. The sequencing here drew on PBMCs from the stem cell graft donor, taken from the stem cell graft. The TCR was taken from a human donor who donated a stem cell graft to a child with SCID. The CDR3 sequence: CASSLERLAGDETQYF. The CDR3 bases are TGTGCCAGCAGCTTAGAGCGACTAGCGGGGGATGAGACCCAGTACTTC.